A selection of T cell receptor beta chains follows, all from one sample in a study of cytomegalovirus exposure and HLA in healthy donors. Only in-frame clones appear in the TCRdb table, and some are missing; sequencing was by immunoSEQ multiplex PCR. Among over 150,000 clones, about two thirds were seen once, and the ten largest hold approximately 2.5%. The sequenced sample was PBMCs. These receptors were taken from a woman in her thirties in good health and CMV-seronegative. Both conserved end residues are part of each CDR3. Fields, in order: CDR3 length, V gene, J gene, D gene, clone size, CDR3 DNA, CDR3 protein. D genes are given only for firm matches. Clone size is not always given. Where it is, it says once, few, many or a class for expanded clones.

15	TRBV29-1	TRBJ2-1	TRBD2	.	TGCAGCGTACTAGGGACTAGCGGGTACTACAATGAGCAGTTCTTC	CSVLGTSGYYNEQFF
16	TRBV15	TRBJ2-3	TRBD2	.	TGTGCCACCAGCAGAGAGGGGAGGGTAAACACAGATACGCAGTATTTT	CATSREGRVNTDTQYF
15	TRBV5-1	TRBJ2-1	.	.	TGCGCCAGCAGCTTGGAGATAGGGGGTATAGATGAGCAGTTCTTC	CASSLEIGGIDEQFF
13	TRBV2	TRBJ1-2	TRBD1	.	TGTGCCAGCAGAGGACAGGGATGGAGTGGCTACACCTTC	CASRGQGWSGYTF
16	TRBV12-2	TRBJ2-1	.	.	TGTGCAAGTCGCCTGAACAGGGTTCGGTCCTACAATGAGCAGTTCTTC	CASRLNRVRSYNEQFF
13	TRBV11-2	TRBJ2-1	.	.	TGTGCCAGCAGCTCTCAGGGTTACAATGAGCAGTTCTTC	CASSSQGYNEQFF
20	TRBV28	TRBJ2-3	TRBD2	.	TGTGCCAGCAGTACGGGACTAGCGGTTGTTTCGGACCCGTCCACAGATACGCAGTATTTT	CASSTGLAVVSDPSTDTQYF
12	TRBV7-8	TRBJ2-1	.	few	TGTGCCAGCAGCCTGTCTAGAAATGAGCAGTTCTTC	CASSLSRNEQFF
15	TRBV7-9	TRBJ1-2	.	.	TGTGCCAGCAGCTTAGCCGCGGGCATCAACTATGGCTACACCTTC	CASSLAAGINYGYTF
13	TRBV2	TRBJ2-1	.	once	TGTGCCAGCAGGGGGAGATTCTTCGATGAGCAGTTCTTC	CASRGRFFDEQFF
16	TRBV5-1	TRBJ1-4	.	few	TGCGCCAGCAGCTTTACCTCCCTTGGGCCCAATGAAAAACTGTTTTTT	CASSFTSLGPNEKLFF
14	TRBV19	TRBJ2-1	TRBD2	.	TGTGCCACCTCGGGACTAGCGGAATACAATGAGCAGTTCTTC	CATSGLAEYNEQFF
13	TRBV27	TRBJ2-7	.	.	TGTGCCAGCAGTTGGGGCGCGAACTACGAGCAGTACTTC	CASSWGANYEQYF
17	TRBV28	TRBJ1-5	TRBD1	.	TGTGCCAGCAGGGACAGGGGTTTGCTGGGGAGCAATCAGCCCCAGCATTTT	CASRDRGLLGSNQPQHF
12	TRBV10-1	TRBJ2-7	.	.	TGCGCCAGGATAGACAGGGGAGGGGAGCAGTACTTC	CARIDRGGEQYF
15	TRBV5-5	TRBJ2-2	TRBD1	.	TGTGCCAGCAGCACCGCAGGGGGCGCGAGAGGGGAGCTGTTTTTT	CASSTAGGARGELFF
13	TRBV2	TRBJ1-3	.	.	TGTGCCAGCAGTGACACAGGAGGGCACACCATATATTTT	CASSDTGGHTIYF
14	TRBV7-9	TRBJ2-1	.	.	TGTGCCAGCAGCCCTCCAGTGGGGCGGAATGAGCAGTTCTTC	CASSPPVGRNEQFF
16	TRBV28	TRBJ2-7	TRBD2	.	TGTGCCAGCAGTTTGACGGGACTAGCGGGAACCTACGAGCAGTACTTC	CASSLTGLAGTYEQYF
15	TRBV10-3	TRBJ2-2	TRBD2	.	TGTGCCACCAGGCGACTAGCGGGAGCACCCGGGGAGCTGTTTTTT	CATRRLAGAPGELFF
14	TRBV5-1	TRBJ2-7	.	few	TGCGCCAGCAGCTTGTATCCGTCTTCCTACGAGCAGTACTTC	CASSLYPSSYEQYF
15	TRBV7-7	TRBJ2-5	TRBD2	.	TGTGCTAGCAGCTCCGGGACTAGCGCACGGGAGACCCAGTACTTC	CASSSGTSARETQYF
14	TRBV19	TRBJ1-3	.	.	TGTGCCAATCATCGCTCAGGCTCTGGAAACACCATATATTTT	CANHRSGSGNTIYF
14	TRBV7-2	TRBJ1-2	TRBD1	.	TGTGCCAGCAGCTTAGAACAGGGGATAAGTGGCTACACCTTC	CASSLEQGISGYTF
19	TRBV21-1	TRBJ1-1	.	.	TGTGCCAGCAGCAAACCCTCTTCCCCTACGGACAGGTATCATACTGAAGCTTTCTTT	CASSKPSSPTDRYHTEAFF
17	TRBV7-9	TRBJ2-2	.	.	TGTGCCAGCAGCTGGAGCGGTGCAGGGGCCAACACCGGGGAGCTGTTTTTT	CASSWSGAGANTGELFF
11	TRBV6-1	TRBJ1-2	.	.	TGTGCCAGCAACGTAGTCTATGGCTACACCTTC	CASNVVYGYTF
14	TRBV4-3	TRBJ1-1	.	.	TGCGCCAGCAGCCCAACGACTCAATACACTGAAGCTTTCTTT	CASSPTTQYTEAFF
15	TRBV6-1	TRBJ2-2	TRBD2	.	TGTGCCAGCAGTGCACGGGGGGCGAACACCGGGGAGCTGTTTTTT	CASSARGANTGELFF
13	TRBV2	TRBJ1-6	.	.	TGTGCCAGCAGAGAAACCGGGAATTCACCCCTCCACTTT	CASRETGNSPLHF
15	TRBV7-3	TRBJ2-5	TRBD2	once	TGTGCCAGCAGCTTATTAGGTTCAGCGGGAGGTGATCTGTACTTC	CASSLLGSAGGDLYF
14	TRBV19	TRBJ2-3	TRBD2	once	TGTGCCAGTAGTTCCCAGCGGGGGGCAGATACGCAGTATTTT	CASSSQRGADTQYF
15	TRBV6-1	TRBJ2-5	.	.	TGTGCCAGCAGTGTGGACCCATTCAGGGGAGAGACCCAGTACTTC	CASSVDPFRGETQYF
15	TRBV7-9	TRBJ2-7	TRBD2	.	TGTGCCAGCAGCTTTTTACTAGCGGGAGGAGACGAGCAGTACTTC	CASSFLLAGGDEQYF
13	TRBV6-5	TRBJ1-2	.	.	TGTGCCAGCAGTTACGGCAGGGCTAATGGCTACACCTTC	CASSYGRANGYTF
13	TRBV27	TRBJ2-7	.	once	TGTGCCAGCGGGAGTAGGCCCTACTACGAGCAGTACTTC	CASGSRPYYEQYF
14	TRBV5-1	TRBJ2-7	TRBD1	.	TGCGCCAGCAGGGAAGGACAGGGCTCCTACGAGCAGTACTTC	CASREGQGSYEQYF
14	TRBV5-8	TRBJ1-2	.	.	TGTGCCAGCAGCTTGGAGTCTCCAGGTTATGGCTACACCTTC	CASSLESPGYGYTF
13	TRBV18	TRBJ2-7	.	.	TGTGCCAGCTCAGAGGGACTTGACGACGAGCAGTACTTC	CASSEGLDDEQYF
14	TRBV5-6	TRBJ1-3	.	.	TGTGCCAGCAGCCCCTGGGCCTCTGGTAACACCATATATTTT	CASSPWASGNTIYF
14	TRBV4-1	TRBJ2-7	TRBD2	.	TGCGCCAGCAGCCGGGGACTAGCGGGGAGGGAGCAGTACTTC	CASSRGLAGREQYF
13	TRBV28	TRBJ2-7	.	.	TGTGCCAGCAAAACCGGGACACCATACGAGCAGTACTTC	CASKTGTPYEQYF
13	TRBV6-6	TRBJ2-7	.	.	TGTGCCAGCAGTTACGGGCGCGAGTACGAGCAGTACTTC	CASSYGREYEQYF
13	TRBV7-9	TRBJ1-1	.	.	TGTGCCAGCAGGGGGGAGGGGGGAACTGAAGCTTTCTTT	CASRGEGGTEAFF
16	TRBV6-6	TRBJ1-5	.	few	TGTGCCAGCAGTTACCAGACAGACAGTTTCAATCAGCCCCAGCATTTT	CASSYQTDSFNQPQHF
10	TRBV2	TRBJ2-5	.	.	TGTGCCAGCATTGGGACTCCCCAGTACTTC	CASIGTPQYF
13	TRBV9	TRBJ2-7	.	.	TGTGCCAGCAGCCCCGGGTCCGCCTACGAGCAGTACTTC	CASSPGSAYEQYF
13	TRBV5-1	TRBJ2-5	.	.	TGCGCCAGCAGCTTGGACTTTCAAGAGACCCAGTACTTC	CASSLDFQETQYF
14	TRBV19	TRBJ1-5	.	.	TGTGCCAGTAGTATAAAACAGGGACCCCAGCCCCAGCATTTT	CASSIKQGPQPQHF
18	TRBV4-1	TRBJ2-3	TRBD2	.	TGCGCCAGCAGCCAAGCCGGGACTAGCGGGAGCGGAACAGATACGCAGTATTTT	CASSQAGTSGSGTDTQYF
15	TRBV21-1	TRBJ2-1	.	.	TGTGCCAGCAGGCAGGGTTGTCCCCATTACAATGAGCAGTTCTTC	CASRQGCPHYNEQFF
13	TRBV7-9	TRBJ2-5	.	once	TGTGCCAGCAGCTTTAGCAACAGGGAGACCCAGTACTTC	CASSFSNRETQYF
14	TRBV5-1	TRBJ2-7	TRBD1	.	TGCGCCAGCAGCCTTACACAGGGGGTCAACGAGCAGTACTTC	CASSLTQGVNEQYF
12	TRBV7-9	TRBJ1-1	.	.	TGTGCCCCTAAAAAGGCTGGAGGGGAGGCTTTCTTT	CAPKKAGGEAFF
13	TRBV2	TRBJ2-2	.	.	TGTGCCAGCGATTCAGGGCTCACCGGGGAGCTGTTTTTT	CASDSGLTGELFF
14	TRBV7-6	TRBJ2-5	.	.	TGTGCCAGCAGCTTAGGGAGAGGACAAGAGACCCAGTACTTC	CASSLGRGQETQYF
15	TRBV7-8	TRBJ2-5	TRBD2	.	TGTGCCAGCAGCTCGGGACTAGCGGGGGCGGAGACCCAGTACTTC	CASSSGLAGAETQYF
15	TRBV7-2	TRBJ2-7	.	.	TGTGCCAGCAGTTTCTACCGGGATCCGATCTACGAGCAGTACTTC	CASSFYRDPIYEQYF
14	TRBV19	TRBJ2-7	TRBD2	.	TGTGCCAGTAAGACGCAACTAGCGGGGGACGAGCAGTACTTC	CASKTQLAGDEQYF
14	TRBV27	TRBJ2-7	TRBD1	.	TGTGCCAGCAGTTTAGGGGACAGGGGTTACGAGCAGTACTTC	CASSLGDRGYEQYF